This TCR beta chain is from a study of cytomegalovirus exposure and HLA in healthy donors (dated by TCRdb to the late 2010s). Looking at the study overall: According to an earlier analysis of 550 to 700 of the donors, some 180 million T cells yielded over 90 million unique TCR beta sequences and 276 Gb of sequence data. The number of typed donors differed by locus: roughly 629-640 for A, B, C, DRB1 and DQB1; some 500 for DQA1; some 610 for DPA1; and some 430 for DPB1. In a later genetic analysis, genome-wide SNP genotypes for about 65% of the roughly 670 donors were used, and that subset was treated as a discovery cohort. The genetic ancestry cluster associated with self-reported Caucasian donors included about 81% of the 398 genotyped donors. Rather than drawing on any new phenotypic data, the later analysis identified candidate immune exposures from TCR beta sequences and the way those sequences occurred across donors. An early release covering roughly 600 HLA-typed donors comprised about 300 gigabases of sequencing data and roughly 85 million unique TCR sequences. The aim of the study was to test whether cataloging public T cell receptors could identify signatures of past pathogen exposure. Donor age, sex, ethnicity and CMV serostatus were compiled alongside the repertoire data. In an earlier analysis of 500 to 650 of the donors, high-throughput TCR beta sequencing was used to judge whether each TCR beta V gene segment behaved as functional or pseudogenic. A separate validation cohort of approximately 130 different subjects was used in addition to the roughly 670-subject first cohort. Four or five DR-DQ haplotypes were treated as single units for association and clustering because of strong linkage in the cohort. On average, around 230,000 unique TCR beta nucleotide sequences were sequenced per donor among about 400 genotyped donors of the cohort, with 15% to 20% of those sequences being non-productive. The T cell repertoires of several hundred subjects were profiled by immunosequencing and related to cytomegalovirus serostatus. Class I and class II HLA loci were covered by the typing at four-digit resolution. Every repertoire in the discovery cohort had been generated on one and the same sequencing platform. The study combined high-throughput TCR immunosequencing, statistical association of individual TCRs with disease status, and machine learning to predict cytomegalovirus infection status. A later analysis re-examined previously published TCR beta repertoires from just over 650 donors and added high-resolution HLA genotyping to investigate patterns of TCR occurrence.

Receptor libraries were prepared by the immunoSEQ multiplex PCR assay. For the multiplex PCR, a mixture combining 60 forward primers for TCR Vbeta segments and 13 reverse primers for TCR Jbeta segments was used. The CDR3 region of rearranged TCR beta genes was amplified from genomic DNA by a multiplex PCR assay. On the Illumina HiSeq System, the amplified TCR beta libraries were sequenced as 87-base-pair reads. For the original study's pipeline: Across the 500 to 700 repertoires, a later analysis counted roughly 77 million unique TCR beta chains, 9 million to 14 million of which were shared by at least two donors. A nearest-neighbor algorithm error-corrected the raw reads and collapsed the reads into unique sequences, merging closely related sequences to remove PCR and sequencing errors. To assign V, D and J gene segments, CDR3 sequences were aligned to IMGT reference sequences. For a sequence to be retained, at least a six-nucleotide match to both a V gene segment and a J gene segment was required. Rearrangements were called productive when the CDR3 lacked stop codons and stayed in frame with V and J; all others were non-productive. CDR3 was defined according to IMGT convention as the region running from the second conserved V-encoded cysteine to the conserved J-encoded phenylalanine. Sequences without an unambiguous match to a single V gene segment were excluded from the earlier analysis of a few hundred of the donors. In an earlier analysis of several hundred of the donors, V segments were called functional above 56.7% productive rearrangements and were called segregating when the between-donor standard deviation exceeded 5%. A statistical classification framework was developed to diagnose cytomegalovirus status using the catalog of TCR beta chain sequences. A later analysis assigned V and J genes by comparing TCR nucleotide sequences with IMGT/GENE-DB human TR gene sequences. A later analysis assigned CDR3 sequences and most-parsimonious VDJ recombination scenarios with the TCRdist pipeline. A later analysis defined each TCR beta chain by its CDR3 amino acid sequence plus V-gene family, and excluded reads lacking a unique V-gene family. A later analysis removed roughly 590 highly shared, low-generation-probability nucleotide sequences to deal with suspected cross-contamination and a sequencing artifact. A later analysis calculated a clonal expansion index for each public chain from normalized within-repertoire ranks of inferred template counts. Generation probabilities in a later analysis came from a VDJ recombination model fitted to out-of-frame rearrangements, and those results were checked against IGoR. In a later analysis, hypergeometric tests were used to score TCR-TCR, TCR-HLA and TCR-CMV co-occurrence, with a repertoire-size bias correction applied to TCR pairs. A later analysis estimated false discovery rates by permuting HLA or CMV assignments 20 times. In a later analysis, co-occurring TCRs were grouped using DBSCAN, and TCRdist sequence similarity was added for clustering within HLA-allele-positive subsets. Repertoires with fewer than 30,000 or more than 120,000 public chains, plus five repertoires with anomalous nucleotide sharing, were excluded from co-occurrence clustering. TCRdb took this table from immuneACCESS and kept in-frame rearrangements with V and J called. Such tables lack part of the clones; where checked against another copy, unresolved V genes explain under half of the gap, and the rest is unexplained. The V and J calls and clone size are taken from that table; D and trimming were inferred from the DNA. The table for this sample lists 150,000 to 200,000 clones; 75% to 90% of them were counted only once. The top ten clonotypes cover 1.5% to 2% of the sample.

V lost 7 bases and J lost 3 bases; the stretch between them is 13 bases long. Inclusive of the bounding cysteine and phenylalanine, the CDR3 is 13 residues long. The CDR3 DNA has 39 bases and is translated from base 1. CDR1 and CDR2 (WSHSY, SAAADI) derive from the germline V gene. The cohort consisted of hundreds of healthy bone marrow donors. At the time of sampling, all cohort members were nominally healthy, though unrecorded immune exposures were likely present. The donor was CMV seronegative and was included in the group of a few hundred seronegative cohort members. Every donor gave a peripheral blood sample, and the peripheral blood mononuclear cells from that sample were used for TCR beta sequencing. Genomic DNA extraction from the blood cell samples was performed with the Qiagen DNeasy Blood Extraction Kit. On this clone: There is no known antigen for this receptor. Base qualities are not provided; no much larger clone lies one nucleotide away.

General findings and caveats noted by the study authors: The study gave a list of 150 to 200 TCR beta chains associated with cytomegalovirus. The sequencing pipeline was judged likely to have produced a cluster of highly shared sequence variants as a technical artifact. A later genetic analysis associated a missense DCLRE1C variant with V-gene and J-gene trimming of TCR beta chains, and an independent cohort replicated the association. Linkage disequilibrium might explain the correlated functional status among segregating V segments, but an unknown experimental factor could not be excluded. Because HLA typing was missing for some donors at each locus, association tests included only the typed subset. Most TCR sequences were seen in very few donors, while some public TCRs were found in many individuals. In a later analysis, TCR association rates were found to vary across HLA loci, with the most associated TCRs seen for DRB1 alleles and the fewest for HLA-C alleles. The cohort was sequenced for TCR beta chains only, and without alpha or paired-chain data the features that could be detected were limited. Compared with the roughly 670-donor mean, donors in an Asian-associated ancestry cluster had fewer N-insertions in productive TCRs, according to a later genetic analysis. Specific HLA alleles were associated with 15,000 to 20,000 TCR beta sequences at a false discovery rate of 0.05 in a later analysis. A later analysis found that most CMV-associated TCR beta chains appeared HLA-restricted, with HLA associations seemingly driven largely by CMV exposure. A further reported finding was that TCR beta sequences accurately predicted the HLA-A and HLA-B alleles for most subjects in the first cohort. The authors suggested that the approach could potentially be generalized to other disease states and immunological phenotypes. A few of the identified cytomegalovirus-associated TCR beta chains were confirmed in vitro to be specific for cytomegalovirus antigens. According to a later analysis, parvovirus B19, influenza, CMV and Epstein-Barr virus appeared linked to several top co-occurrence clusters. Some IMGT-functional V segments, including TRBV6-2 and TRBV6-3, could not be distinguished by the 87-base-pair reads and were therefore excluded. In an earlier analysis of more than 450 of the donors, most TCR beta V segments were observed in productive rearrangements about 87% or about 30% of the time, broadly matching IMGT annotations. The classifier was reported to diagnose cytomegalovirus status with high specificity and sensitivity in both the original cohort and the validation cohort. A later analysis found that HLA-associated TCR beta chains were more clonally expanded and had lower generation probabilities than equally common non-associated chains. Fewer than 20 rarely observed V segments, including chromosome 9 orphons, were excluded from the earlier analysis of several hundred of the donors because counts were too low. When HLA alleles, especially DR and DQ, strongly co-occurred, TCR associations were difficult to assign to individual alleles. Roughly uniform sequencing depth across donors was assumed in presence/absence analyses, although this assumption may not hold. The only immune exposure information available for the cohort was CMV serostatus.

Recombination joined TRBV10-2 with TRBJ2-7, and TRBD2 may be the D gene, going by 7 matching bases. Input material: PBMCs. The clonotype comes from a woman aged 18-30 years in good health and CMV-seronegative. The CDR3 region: CASTGGLNYEQYF. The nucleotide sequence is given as TGCGCCAGCACGGGGGGCTTAAACTACGAGCAGTACTTC.